This T cell receptor (beta chain) is drawn from a study of tissue T cells after allogeneic stem cell transplantation. In its sample, this clone was seen a few times. Its antigen is unknown. CDR3 length equals 18 residues. Using immunoSEQ multiplex PCR, the repertoire was profiled, and TCRdb retains in-frame clones only, with some absent. The table has around 1,600 clones, about 75% seen once; the top ten hold roughly 20%. Retrospectively chosen non-transplant comparators had other cancers and at least five gastrointestinal samples, without known gastrointestinal disease. Study-wide points: Limitations included a small, clinically heterogeneous cohort and limited sampling depth.

This sequence originates from an older female donor with lung cancer. The chain couples TRBV12-2 to TRBJ2-6. TRBV12-2 is marked as a pseudogene. The specimen comprised tissue from the stomach, sampled at autopsy. CDR3 sequence reads: CASRSPGILCSGANVLTF. The DNA for the CDR3 is TGTGCAAGTCGCTCCCCTGGAATACTTTGCTCTGGGGCCAACGTCCTGACTTTC.